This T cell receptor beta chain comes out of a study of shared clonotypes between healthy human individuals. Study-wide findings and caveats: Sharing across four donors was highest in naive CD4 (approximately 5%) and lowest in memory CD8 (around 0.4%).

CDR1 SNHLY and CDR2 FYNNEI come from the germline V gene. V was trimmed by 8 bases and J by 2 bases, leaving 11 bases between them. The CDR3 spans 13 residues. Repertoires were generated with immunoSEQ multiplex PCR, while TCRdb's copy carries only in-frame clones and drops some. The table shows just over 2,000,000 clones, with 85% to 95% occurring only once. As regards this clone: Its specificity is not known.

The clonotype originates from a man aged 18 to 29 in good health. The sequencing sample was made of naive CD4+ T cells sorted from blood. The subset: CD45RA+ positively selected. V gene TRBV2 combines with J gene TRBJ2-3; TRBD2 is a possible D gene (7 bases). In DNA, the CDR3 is TGTGCCAGCGAGGCGGGGGCCACAGATACGCAGTATTTT. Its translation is CASEAGATDTQYF.